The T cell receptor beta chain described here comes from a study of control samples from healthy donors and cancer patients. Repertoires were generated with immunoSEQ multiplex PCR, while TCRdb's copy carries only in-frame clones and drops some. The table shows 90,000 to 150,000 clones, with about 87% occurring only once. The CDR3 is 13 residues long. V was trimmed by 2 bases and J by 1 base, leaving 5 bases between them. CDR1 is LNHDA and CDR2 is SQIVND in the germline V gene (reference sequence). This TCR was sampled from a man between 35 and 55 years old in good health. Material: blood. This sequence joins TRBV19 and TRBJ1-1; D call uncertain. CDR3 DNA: TGTGCCAGTAGTATACAACGGAACACTGAAGCTTTCTTT. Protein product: CASSIQRNTEAFF.